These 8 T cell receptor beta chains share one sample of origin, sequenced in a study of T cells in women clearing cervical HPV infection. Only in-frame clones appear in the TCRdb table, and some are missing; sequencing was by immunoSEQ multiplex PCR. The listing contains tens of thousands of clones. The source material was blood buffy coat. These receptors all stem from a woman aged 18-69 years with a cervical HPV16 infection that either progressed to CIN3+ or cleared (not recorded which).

The CDR3 spells CSASGTSVTDTQYF. The CDR3 bases that were read are TGCAGTGCTAGCGGGACTAGCGTCACAGATACG. The chain recombines TRBV20-1 with TRBJ2-3, with 10 bases identical to TRBD2. The read terminates 3 residues before the CDR3 end, so the remaining end is supplied by the germline J gene. V was pared by 3 bases and J by 2 bases, with 2 bases of the junction left unmatched. Germline CDR1 reads DFQATT; CDR2 reads SNEGSKA (reference sequence). The CDR3 is 14 residues long.

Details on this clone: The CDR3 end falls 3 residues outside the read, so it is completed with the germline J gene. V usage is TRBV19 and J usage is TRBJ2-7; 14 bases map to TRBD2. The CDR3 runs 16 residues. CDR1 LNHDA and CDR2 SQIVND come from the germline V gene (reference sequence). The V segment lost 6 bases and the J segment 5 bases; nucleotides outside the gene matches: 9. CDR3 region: CASSTGTSGSIDEQYF. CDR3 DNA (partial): TGTGCCAGTAGCACGGGGACTAGCGGGAGCATCGACGAG.

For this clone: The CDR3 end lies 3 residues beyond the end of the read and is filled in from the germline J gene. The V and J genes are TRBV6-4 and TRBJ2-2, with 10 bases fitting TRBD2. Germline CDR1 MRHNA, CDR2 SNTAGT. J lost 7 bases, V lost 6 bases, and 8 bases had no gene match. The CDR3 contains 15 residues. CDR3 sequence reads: CASRPLAGEVGELFF. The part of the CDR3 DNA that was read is TGTGCCAGCAGGCCTCTAGCGGGAGAAGTCGGGGAG.

The CDR3 sequence: CASSTPRGGLFPPLFF. The CDR3 DNA, read in part, is TGTGCCAGCAGCACACCCCGGGGAGGGCTGTTTCCACCG. V and J are TRBV7-8 and TRBJ2-2; 7 bases match TRBD2. Coverage ceases 3 residues before the CDR3 finishes, and the germline J gene fills in the end. CDR1 SGHVS and CDR2 FQNEAQ come from the germline V gene. The CDR3 covers 16 residues. The full variable domain, in which reference TRBV7-8 and TRBJ2-2 provide the parts outside the CDR3, is GAGVSQSPRYKVAKRGQDVALRCDPISGHVSLFWYQQALGQGPEFLTYFQNEAQLDKSGLPSDRFFAERPEGSVSTLKIQRTQQEDSAVYLCASSTPRGGLFPPLFFGEGSRLTVL.

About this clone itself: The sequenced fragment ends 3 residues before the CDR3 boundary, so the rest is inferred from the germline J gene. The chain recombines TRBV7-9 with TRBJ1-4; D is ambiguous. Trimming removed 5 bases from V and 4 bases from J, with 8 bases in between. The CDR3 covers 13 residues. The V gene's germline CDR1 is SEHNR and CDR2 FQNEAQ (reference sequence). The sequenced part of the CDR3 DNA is TGTGCCAGCAGCCCGAGCGGTAATGAAAAA. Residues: CASSPSGNEK. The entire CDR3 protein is CASSPSGNEKLFF. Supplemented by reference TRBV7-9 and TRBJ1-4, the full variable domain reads DTGVSQNPRHKITKRGQNVTFRCDPISEHNRLYWYRQTLGQGPEFLTYFQNEAQLEKSRLLSDRFSAERPKGSFSTLEIQRTEQGDSAMYLCASSPSGNEKLFFGSGTQLSVL.

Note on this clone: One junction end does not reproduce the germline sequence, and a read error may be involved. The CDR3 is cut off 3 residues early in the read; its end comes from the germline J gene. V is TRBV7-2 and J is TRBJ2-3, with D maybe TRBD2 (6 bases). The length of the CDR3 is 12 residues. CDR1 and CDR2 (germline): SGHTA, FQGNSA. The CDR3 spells CASSLGLDAQYF. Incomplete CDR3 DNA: TGTGCCAGCAGCTTAGGACTAGATGCG.

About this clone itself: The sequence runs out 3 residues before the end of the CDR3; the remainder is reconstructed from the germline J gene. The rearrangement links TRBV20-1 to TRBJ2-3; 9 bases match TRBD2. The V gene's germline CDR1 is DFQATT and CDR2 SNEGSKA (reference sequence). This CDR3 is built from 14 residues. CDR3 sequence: CSVRTSAHGETQYF. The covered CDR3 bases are TGCAGTGTCCGGACTAGCGCCCATGGGGAGACG.

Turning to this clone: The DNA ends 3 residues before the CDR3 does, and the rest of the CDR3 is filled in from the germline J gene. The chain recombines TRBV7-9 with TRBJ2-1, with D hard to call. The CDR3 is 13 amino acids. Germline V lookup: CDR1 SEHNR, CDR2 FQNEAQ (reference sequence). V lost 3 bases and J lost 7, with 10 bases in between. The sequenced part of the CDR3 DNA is TGTGCCAGCAGCTTGACCCTCGGGAATGAG. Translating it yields CASSLTLGNE. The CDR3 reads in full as CASSLTLGNEQFF.